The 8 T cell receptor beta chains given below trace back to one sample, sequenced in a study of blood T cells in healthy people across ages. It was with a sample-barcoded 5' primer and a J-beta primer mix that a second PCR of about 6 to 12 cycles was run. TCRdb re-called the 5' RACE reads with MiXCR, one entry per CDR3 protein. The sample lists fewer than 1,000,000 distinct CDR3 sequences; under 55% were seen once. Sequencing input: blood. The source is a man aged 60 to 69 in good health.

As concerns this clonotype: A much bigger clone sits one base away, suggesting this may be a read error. The CDR3 sequence is CASRARGSNNEQYF. Here the CDR3 DNA reads TGTGCCAGCAGGGCGCGGGGGTCCAACAATGAGCAGTACTTC. The chain couples TRBV11-1 to TRBJ2-5; 7 nucleotides agree with TRBD2. Germline-derived CDR1 and CDR2 are SGHAT and FQDESV (reference sequence). The CDR3 loop spans 14 amino acids. V was clipped by 6 bases and J by 11 bases; unmatched bases: 15.

CDR3 coding DNA: TGTGCCGGCGGGCGGGGAGAGGTAGAGTACTTC. Its protein is CAGGRGEVEYF. The chain employs TRBV28 and TRBJ2-4; D is perhaps TRBD2 (6 bases). V lost 11 bases, J lost 14 bases, and 19 bases lay in between. The CDR3 is 11 amino acids. The germline gives CDR1 MDHEN, CDR2 SYDVKM.

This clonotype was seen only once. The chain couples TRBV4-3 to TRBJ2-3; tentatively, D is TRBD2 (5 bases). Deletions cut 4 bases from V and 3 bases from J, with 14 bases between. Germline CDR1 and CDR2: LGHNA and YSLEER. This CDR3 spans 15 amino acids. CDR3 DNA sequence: TGCGCCAGCAGCCCGCGACCCGGGGAAACAGATACGCAGTATTTT. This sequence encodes CASSPRPGETDTQYF.

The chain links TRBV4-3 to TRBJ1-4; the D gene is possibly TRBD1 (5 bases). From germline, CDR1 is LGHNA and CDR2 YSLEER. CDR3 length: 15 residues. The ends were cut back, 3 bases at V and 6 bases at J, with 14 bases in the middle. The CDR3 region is CASSQRSGADEKLFF. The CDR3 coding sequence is TGCGCCAGCAGCCAGCGTTCCGGGGCCGATGAAAAACTGTTTTTT.

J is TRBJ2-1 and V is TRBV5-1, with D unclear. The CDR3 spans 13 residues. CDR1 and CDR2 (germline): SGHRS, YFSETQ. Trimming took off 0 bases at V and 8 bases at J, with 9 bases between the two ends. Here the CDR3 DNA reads TGCGCCAGCAGCTTGGGCGTGGGTCATGAGCAGTTCTTC. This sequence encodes CASSLGVGHEQFF.

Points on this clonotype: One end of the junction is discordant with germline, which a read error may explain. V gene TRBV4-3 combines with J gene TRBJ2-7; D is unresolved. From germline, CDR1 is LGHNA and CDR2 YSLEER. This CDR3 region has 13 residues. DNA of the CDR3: TGCGCCTGCAGCCAAGATATCTCCTACGAGCAGTACTTC. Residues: CACSQDISYEQYF.

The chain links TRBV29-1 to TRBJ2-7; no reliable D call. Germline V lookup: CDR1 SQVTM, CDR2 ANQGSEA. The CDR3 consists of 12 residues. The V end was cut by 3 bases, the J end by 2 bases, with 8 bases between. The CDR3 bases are TGCAGCGTTGAGGCTACCACCTACGAGCAGTACTTC. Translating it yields CSVEATTYEQYF.

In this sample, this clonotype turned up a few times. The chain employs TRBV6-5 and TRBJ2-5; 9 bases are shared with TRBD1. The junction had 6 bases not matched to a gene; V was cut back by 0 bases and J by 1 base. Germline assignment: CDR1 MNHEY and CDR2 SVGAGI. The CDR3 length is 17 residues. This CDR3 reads CASSYSRMTGGQETQYF. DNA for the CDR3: TGTGCCAGCAGTTACTCGAGGATGACAGGGGGCCAAGAGACCCAGTACTTC.